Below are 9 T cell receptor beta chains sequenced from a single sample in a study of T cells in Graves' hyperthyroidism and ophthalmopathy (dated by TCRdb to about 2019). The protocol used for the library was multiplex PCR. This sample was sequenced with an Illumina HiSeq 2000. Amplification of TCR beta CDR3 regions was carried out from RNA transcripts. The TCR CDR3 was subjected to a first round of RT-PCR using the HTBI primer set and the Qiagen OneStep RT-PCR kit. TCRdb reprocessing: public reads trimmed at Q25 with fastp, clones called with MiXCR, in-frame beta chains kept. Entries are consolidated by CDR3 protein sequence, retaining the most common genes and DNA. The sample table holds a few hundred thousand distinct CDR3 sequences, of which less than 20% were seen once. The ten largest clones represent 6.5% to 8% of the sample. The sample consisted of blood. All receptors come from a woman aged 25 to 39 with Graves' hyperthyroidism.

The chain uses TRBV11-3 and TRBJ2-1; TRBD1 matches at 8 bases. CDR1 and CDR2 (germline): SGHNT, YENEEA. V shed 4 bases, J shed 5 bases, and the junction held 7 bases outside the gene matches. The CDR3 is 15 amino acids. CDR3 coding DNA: TGTGCCAGCAGCTCCCCCGGGACAGGAGACAATGAGCAGTTCTTC. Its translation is CASSSPGTGDNEQFF.

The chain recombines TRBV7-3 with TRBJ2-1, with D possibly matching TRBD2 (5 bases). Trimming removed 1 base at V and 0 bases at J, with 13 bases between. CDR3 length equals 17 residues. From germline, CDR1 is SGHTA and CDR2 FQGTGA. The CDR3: CASSLIASPSSYNEQFF. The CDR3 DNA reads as TGTGCCAGCAGCTTAATAGCGTCTCCGAGCTCCTACAATGAGCAGTTCTTC.

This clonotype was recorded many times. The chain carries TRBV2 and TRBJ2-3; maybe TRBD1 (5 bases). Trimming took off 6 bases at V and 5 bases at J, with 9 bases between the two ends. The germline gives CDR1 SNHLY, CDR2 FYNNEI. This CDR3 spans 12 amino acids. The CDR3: CASSRQIDTQYF. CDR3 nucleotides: TGTGCCAGCAGCAGACAGATAGATACGCAGTATTTT.

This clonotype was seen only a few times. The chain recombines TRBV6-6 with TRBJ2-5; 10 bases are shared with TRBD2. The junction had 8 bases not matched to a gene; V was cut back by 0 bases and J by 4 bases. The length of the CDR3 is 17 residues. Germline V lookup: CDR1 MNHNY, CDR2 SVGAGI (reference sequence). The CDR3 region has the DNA TGTGCCAGCAGTTACTCAAGCTCGGCTAGCGGGAGAGAGACCCAGTACTTC. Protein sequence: CASSYSSSASGRETQYF.

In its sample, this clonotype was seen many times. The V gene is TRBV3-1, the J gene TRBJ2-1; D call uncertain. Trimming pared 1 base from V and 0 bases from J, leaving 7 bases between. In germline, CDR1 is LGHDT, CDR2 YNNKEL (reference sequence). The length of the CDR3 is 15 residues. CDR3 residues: CASSQGAVSYNEQFF. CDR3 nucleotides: TGTGCCAGCAGCCAAGGGGCGGTCTCCTACAATGAGCAGTTCTTC.

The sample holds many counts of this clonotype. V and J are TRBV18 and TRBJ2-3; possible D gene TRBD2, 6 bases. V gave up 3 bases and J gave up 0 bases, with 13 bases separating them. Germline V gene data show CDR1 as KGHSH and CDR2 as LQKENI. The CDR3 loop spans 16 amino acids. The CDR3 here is CASSPMGGSSTDTQYF. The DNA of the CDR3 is TGTGCCAGCTCACCCATGGGGGGATCTAGCACAGATACGCAGTATTTT.

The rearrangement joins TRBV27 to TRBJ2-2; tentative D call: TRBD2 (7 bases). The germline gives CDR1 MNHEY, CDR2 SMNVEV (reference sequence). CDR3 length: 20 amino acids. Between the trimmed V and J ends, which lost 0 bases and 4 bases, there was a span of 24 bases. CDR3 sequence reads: CASSLSLGALRGGGTGELFF. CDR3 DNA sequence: TGTGCCAGCAGTTTATCCCTCGGGGCCCTTCGGGGAGGGGGCACCGGGGAGCTGTTTTTT.

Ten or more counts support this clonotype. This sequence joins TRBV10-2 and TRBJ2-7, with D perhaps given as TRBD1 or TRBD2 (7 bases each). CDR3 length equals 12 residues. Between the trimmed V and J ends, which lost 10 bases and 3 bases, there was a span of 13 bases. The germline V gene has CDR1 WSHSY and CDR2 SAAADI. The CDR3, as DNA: TGCGCCACCAGGGGGGAGGGCTACGAGCAGTACTTC. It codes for CATRGEGYEQYF.

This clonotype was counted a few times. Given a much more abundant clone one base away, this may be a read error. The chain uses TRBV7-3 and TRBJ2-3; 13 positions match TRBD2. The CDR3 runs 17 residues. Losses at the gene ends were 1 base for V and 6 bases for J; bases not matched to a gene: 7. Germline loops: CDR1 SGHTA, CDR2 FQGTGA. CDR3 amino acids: CASSLRGLAGAQDTQYF. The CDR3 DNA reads TGTGCCAGCAGCTTAAGAGGACTAGCGGGAGCTCAGGATACGCAGTATTTT. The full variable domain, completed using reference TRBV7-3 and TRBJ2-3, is GAGVSQTPSNKVTEKGKYVELRCDPISGHTALYWYRQSLGQGPEFLIYFQGTGAADDSGLPNDRFFAVRPEGSVSTLKIQRTERGDSAVYLCASSLRGLAGAQDTQYFGPGTRLTVL.